This TCR beta chain was observed in a study of T cells in Graves' hyperthyroidism and ophthalmopathy. Study-level points and caveats: The model identified upcoming ophthalmopathy a median approximately six months ahead of onset. Most clonotypes that expanded in the thyroid above 0.001 also showed up in blood.

This clonotype was counted at least ten times. Its antigen is not identified. With duration under 3 months, ophthalmopathy was active: Clinical Activity Score at least 3, NOSPECS at least 4. Researchers barred patients who had uncontrolled infection, other autoimmune disease, pregnancy or lactation. The TCR beta CDR3 regions underwent amplification using RNA transcripts as the source. A set of HTBI primers served as the primers for a first-round RT-PCR of the TCR CDR3. TCRdb recomputed calls from the multiplex PCR reads with MiXCR, one row per CDR3 protein. The sample includes 530,000 or so distinct CDR3 sequences, roughly 18% seen only once; the top ten take approximately 15%. Deletions cut 1 base from V and 8 bases from J, with 8 bases between. CDR1 and CDR2 (germline): DFQATT, SNEGSKA (reference sequence). The CDR3 is made up of 12 amino acids.

Sequencing was carried out using blood. The V gene is TRBV20-1, the J gene TRBJ1-4; no reliable D call. The receptor comes from a woman aged 18 to 35 with Graves' ophthalmopathy. The CDR3 here is CSARVTGEKLFF. The CDR3 DNA follows: TGCAGTGCTAGAGTGACCGGGGAAAAACTGTTTTTT.